This TCR beta chain came from a study of T cells in localized non-small cell lung cancer. Germline CDR1 reads KGHSH; CDR2 reads LQKENI. V lost 0 bases to trimming and J lost 3 bases, with 11 bases between them. CDR3 length equals 15 residues. Data came from immunoSEQ multiplex PCR; TCRdb stores just in-frame clones and leaves some out. The profile shows tens of thousands of clones, about nine tenths of them singletons. As regards this clone: Its antigen is not known.

Points from the study as a whole: Tumor trailed uninvolved adjacent lung in T cell clonality, which peaked there. Patients showing higher blood T cell density tended to see longer overall survival.

The genes are TRBV18 and TRBJ1-1, with D possibly TRBD1 on 6 matching bases. The TCR comes from a male donor older than 55 with stage II lung adenocarcinoma. Specimen: peripheral blood mononuclear cells, collected before any cancer treatment. The CDR3 nucleotides read TGTGCCAGCTCACCACCCTTTGCAGGGGACACTGAAGCTTTCTTT. It is translated as CASSPPFAGDTEAFF.